A single sample is the source of the 14 T cell receptor beta chains below, sequenced in a study of cytomegalovirus exposure and HLA in healthy donors. Only in-frame clones appear in the TCRdb table, and some are missing; sequencing was by immunoSEQ multiplex PCR. The profile covers about 170,000 clones, with less than 90% appearing a single time and roughly 5.7% taken by the ten largest. Sequencing was performed on PBMCs. Every receptor here comes from a woman aged 30 to 39 in good health and CMV-seronegative.

The chain is built from TRBV5-1 and TRBJ2-3, with D perhaps matching TRBD2 (6 bases). The CDR3 loop spans 16 amino acids. The V and J ends lost 0 bases and 0 bases respectively, with 11 bases between them. Germline V gives CDR1 SGHRS, CDR2 YFSETQ. CDR3 in amino acids: CASSLDLAGSTDTQYF. CDR3 DNA sequence: TGCGCCAGCAGCTTGGATTTGGCGGGAAGCACAGATACGCAGTATTTT.

The chain joins TRBV2 to TRBJ2-5; the D gene is possibly TRBD1 (6 bases). Germline lookup yields CDR1 SNHLY and CDR2 FYNNEI. The CDR3 length is 15 residues. Deletions cut 7 bases from V and 0 bases from J, with 15 bases between. The CDR3 sequence is CASTPGQGYQETQYF. Written as DNA, the CDR3 is TGTGCCAGCACGCCGGGACAAGGGTACCAAGAGACCCAGTACTTC.

The chain uses TRBV7-9 and TRBJ2-5; D tentatively fits TRBD1 or TRBD2 (5 bases each). This CDR3 spans 14 amino acids. V lost 4 bases, J lost 1 base, and 10 bases lay in between. Germline V gene lookup returns CDR1 SEHNR and CDR2 FQNEAQ (reference sequence). CDR3 in DNA: TGTGCCAGCAGCTCACCCGGGACCCAAGAGACCCAGTACTTC. Translation: CASSSPGTQETQYF.

The chain couples TRBV28 to TRBJ2-7; 10 bases are shared with TRBD1. This CDR3 has 18 amino acids. Trimming took 5 bases from V and 4 from J; bases not matched to a gene: 17. CDR1 and CDR2 from the germline V gene are MDHEN and SYDVKM. The CDR3 protein is CASSTRETGGVRFYEQYF. The CDR3 DNA reads as TGTGCCAGCAGTACTAGGGAGACAGGGGGCGTAAGGTTTTACGAGCAGTACTTC. The full variable domain, in which reference TRBV28 and TRBJ2-7 provide the parts outside the CDR3, is DVKVTQSSRYLVKRTGEKVFLECVQDMDHENMFWYRQDPGLGLRLIYFSYDVKMKEKGDIPEGYSVSREKKERFSLILESASTNQTSMYLCASSTRETGGVRFYEQYFGPGTRLTVT.

The V call is TRBV4-3, the J call TRBJ1-2; D might be TRBD1 (6 bases). With 0 bases removed from V and 4 bases from J, the gap between germline ends came to 21 bases. The germline V gene has CDR1 LGHNA and CDR2 YSLEER. The CDR3 runs 18 residues. DNA for the CDR3: TGCGCCAGCAGCCAAGATCTGATGGGGGCTTTGGGTTTCTATGGCTACACCTTC. Its translation is CASSQDLMGALGFYGYTF.

This chain links TRBV5-6 with TRBJ2-7, with D uncertain. CDR3 length: 12 residues. V lost 0 bases and J lost 5, with 6 bases in between. Germline CDR1 and CDR2: SGHDT and YYEEEE. The CDR3 sequence: CASSLVRNEQYF. The CDR3 coding sequence is TGTGCCAGCAGCTTGGTCAGGAACGAGCAGTACTTC.

The V and J genes are TRBV5-1 and TRBJ2-2; 9 bases are a match to TRBD2. The CDR3 consists of 15 residues. V was clipped by 0 bases and J by 6 bases; unmatched bases: 3. Germline CDR1 SGHRS, CDR2 YFSETQ. CDR3 nucleotides: TGCGCCAGCAGCTTGGGACTAGCGGACGCCGGGGAGCTGTTTTTT. Amino acids: CASSLGLADAGELFF.

This clone turned up a few times. This chain links TRBV19 with TRBJ2-7; TRBD1 agrees at 10 bases. This CDR3 has 13 amino acids. Germline assignment: CDR1 LNHDA and CDR2 SQIVND (reference sequence). Unmatched junction bases numbered 6, after V lost 9 bases and J lost 4 bases. The CDR3 sequence: CASSRDRGYEQYF. CDR3 sequence (DNA): TGTGCCAGCTCCCGGGACAGGGGATACGAGCAGTACTTC.

The rearrangement links TRBV27 to TRBJ2-5; 7 bases are a match to TRBD2. Losses at the gene ends were 5 bases for V and 14 bases for J; bases not matched to a gene: 11. The length of the CDR3 is 12 residues. The germline V gene has CDR1 MNHEY and CDR2 SMNVEV (reference sequence). This CDR3 is CASSLESGKEYF. In nucleotides, the CDR3 is TGTGCCAGCAGTCTAGAGAGCGGGAAGGAATACTTC.

The genes are TRBV11-2 and TRBJ2-3; TRBD1 aligns across 9 bases. Germline loops: CDR1 SGHAT, CDR2 FQNNGV. V lost 2 bases to trimming and J lost 4 bases; unmatched junction nucleotides: 7. The length of the CDR3 is 16 residues. CDR3 protein: CASSLTDRGGPDTQYF. The CDR3 bases are TGTGCCAGCAGCTTAACGGACAGGGGTGGGCCAGATACGCAGTATTTT.

The rearrangement joins TRBV19 to TRBJ1-1; no clear D gene. This CDR3 spans 17 amino acids. Germline values: CDR1 LNHDA, CDR2 SQIVND (reference sequence). V lost 1 base and J 1 base, leaving 16 bases between the germline ends. The CDR3 DNA reads TGTGCCAGTAGTATAGTGTTTCCGGGCGAATCGAACACTGAAGCTTTCTTT. It yields the protein CASSIVFPGESNTEAFF.

The rearrangement joins TRBV6-5 to TRBJ2-7; 8 bases agree with TRBD1. Germline loops: CDR1 MNHEY, CDR2 SVGAGI. This CDR3 contains 15 residues. J was trimmed by 2 bases and V by 2 bases; bases with no gene match: 5. The CDR3 DNA sequence: TGTGCCAGCAGTTACAGCCAGGGGGCAGCCTACGAGCAGTACTTC. It codes for CASSYSQGAAYEQYF.

The gene calls are TRBV7-2 and TRBJ2-3; 9 bases are shared with TRBD1. This CDR3 contains 16 residues. Germline assignment: CDR1 SGHTA and CDR2 FQGNSA. V was pared by 5 bases and J by 5 bases, with 11 bases of the junction left unmatched. In nucleotides, the CDR3 is TGTGCCAGCAGCCCATCAAGGACAGGGGTGAGAGATACGCAGTATTTT. It specifies CASSPSRTGVRDTQYF.

The V gene is TRBV5-6, the J gene TRBJ1-5; TRBD1 aligns across 9 bases. Losses at the gene ends were 0 bases for V and 7 bases for J; bases not matched to a gene: 5. The CDR3 sequence is 15 residues long. Germline V gives CDR1 SGHDT, CDR2 YYEEEE. The chain's CDR3 is CASSLDRGRSQPQHF. In DNA, the CDR3 is TGTGCCAGCAGCTTGGACAGGGGGCGATCACAGCCCCAGCATTTT.